Following are 23 T cell receptor beta chains from one sample sequenced in a study of T cells expressing NK-cell markers. Using the 5' RACE reads, TCRdb records one entry per CDR3 protein without DNA. The ten top clones account for about 3.6%, within a sample of 550,000 or so distinct CDR3 sequences. The specimen sequenced was blood T cells: a sorted CD56 or NKG2C T cell subset, CD4+ or CD8+ T cells, or bulk PBMC T cells (not recorded which). These receptors originate from a man aged 18 to 30 in good health.

The chain joins TRBV7-2 to TRBJ1-5. This CDR3 is built from 16 residues. CDR1 is SGHTA, CDR2 FQGNSA, per germline. The CDR3 loop reads CASSSRVGWSNQPQHF.

The chain joins TRBV12-3 or TRBV12-4 to TRBJ2-6; TCRdb designates TRBD1, a call that cannot be tested without DNA. The CDR3 has 18 amino acids. CDR3 region: CASSLQGDVISGANVLTF.

The V and J genes are TRBV6-1 and TRBJ2-1; the D gene TCRdb calls, TRBD1, cannot be checked with no DNA. The CDR3 has 15 residues. The germline V gene encodes CDR1 MNHNS and CDR2 SASEGT. CDR3 protein: CASKTRTYSYNEQFF.

CDR3 region: CSVKGQRNTEAFF. This chain connects TRBV29-1 to TRBJ1-1; without DNA, the TCRdb call of TRBD1 cannot be checked. CDR1 and CDR2 (germline): SQVTM, ANQGSEA. The CDR3 is 13 amino acids.

The chain's CDR3 is CATSRDYRDTIYF. This chain links TRBV15 with TRBJ1-3; the TRBD1 assignment by TCRdb is unverifiable without DNA. Germline-derived CDR1 and CDR2 are LNHNV and YYDKDF (reference sequence). This CDR3 spans 13 amino acids. Based on the CDR3 plus reference TRBV15 and TRBJ1-3, the full variable domain is DAMVIQNPRYQVTQFGKPVTLSCSQTLNHNVMYWYQQKSSQAPKLLFHYYDKDFNNEADTPDNFQSRRPNTSFCFLDIRSPGLGDTAMYLCATSRDYRDTIYFGEGSWLTVV.

The chain is built from TRBV12-3 or TRBV12-4 and TRBJ2-1; the TCRdb call, TRBD1, lacks DNA for checking. This CDR3 has 14 amino acids. The CDR3 region is CASSLILQAGEQFF.

The V call is TRBV6-5, the J call TRBJ2-7; TCRdb's assignment of TRBD1 cannot be checked, as there is no DNA. Germline assignment: CDR1 MNHEY and CDR2 SVGAGI. The CDR3 totals 15 residues. The CDR3 sequence: CASSYSTTGAYEQYF.

The chain carries TRBV27 and TRBJ1-4. The CDR3 is 15 amino acids. Germline V gives CDR1 MNHEY, CDR2 SMNVEV (reference sequence). CDR3 loop: CASRPSAATNEKLFF.

This chain links TRBV12-3 or TRBV12-4 with TRBJ1-2; TCRdb's D gene call, TRBD1, goes unchecked for lack of DNA. This CDR3 is 13 amino acids long. The CDR3 here is CASSLGRGWGYTF.

The chain employs TRBV29-1 and TRBJ2-1; TCRdb designates TRBD2, a call that cannot be tested without DNA. The germline CDR1 and CDR2 sequences are SQVTM and ANQGSEA. The CDR3 sequence is 11 residues long. The CDR3 sequence is CSVPSGHEQFF.

The J gene is TRBJ2-7, the V gene TRBV19; TCRdb's D gene call, TRBD1, goes unchecked for lack of DNA. CDR1 and CDR2 from the germline V gene are LNHDA and SQIVND (reference sequence). The CDR3 has 13 residues. The CDR3: CASRKGHLYEQYF. Variable domain in full (rest from reference TRBV19 and TRBJ2-7): DGGITQSPKYLFRKEGQNVTLSCEQNLNHDAMYWYRQDPGQGLRLIYYSQIVNDFQKGDIAEGYSVSREKKESFPLTVTSAQKNPTAFYLCASRKGHLYEQYFGPGTRLTVT.

V is TRBV5-5 and J is TRBJ2-7. CDR1 and CDR2 from the germline V gene are SGHKS and YYEKEE (reference sequence). The CDR3 runs to 13 residues. The CDR3 protein is CASSLAGSKEQYF. Supplemented by reference TRBV5-5 and TRBJ2-7, the full variable domain reads DAGVTQSPTHLIKTRGQQVTLRCSPISGHKSVSWYQQVLGQGPQFIFQYYEKEERGRGNFPDRFSARQFPNYSSELNVNALLLGDSALYLCASSLAGSKEQYFGPGTRLTVT.

V usage is TRBV7-6 and J usage is TRBJ1-3; TCRdb's D call, TRBD1, is unchecked because there is no DNA. CDR3 length: 17 amino acids. Per the germline V gene, CDR1 is SGHVS and CDR2 is FNYEAQ. The CDR3: CASSLGTGAFSGNTIYF. The full variable domain, in which reference TRBV7-6 and TRBJ1-3 provide the parts outside the CDR3, is GAGVSQSPRYKVTKRGQDVALRCDPISGHVSLYWYRQALGQGPEFLTYFNYEAQQDKSGLPNDRFSAERPEGSISTLTIQRTEQRDSAMYRCASSLGTGAFSGNTIYFGEGSWLTVV.

This chain uses TRBV12-3 or TRBV12-4 with TRBJ2-5. The CDR3 is 14 amino acids. The CDR3 is CASNEDHRQETQYF.

This sequence joins TRBV29-1 and TRBJ1-1; checking the TCRdb D call of TRBD1 is not possible without DNA. CDR3 size: 15 residues. CDR1 and CDR2 from the germline V gene are SQVTM and ANQGSEA. The CDR3 region is CSVKGGRGVNTEAFF.

The CDR3: CASSFQSGKGETQYF. This chain joins TRBV12-3 or TRBV12-4 and TRBJ2-5; TCRdb's D call of TRBD1 is untestable without DNA. This CDR3 spans 15 amino acids.

J is TRBJ2-7 and V is TRBV7-9; the TCRdb call, TRBD2, lacks DNA for checking. The germline CDR1 and CDR2 sequences are SEHNR and FQNEAQ (reference sequence). The CDR3 consists of 15 residues. CDR3 amino acids: CASSLPGTTHPEQYF.

The gene calls are TRBV2 and TRBJ2-1. The length of the CDR3 is 16 residues. Germline V CDR1 and CDR2: SNHLY, FYNNEI. This chain's CDR3 is CASSVMAVSSYNEQFF.

This sequence joins TRBV12-3 or TRBV12-4 and TRBJ1-4. The CDR3 totals 14 residues. The CDR3: CASSTSPRPEKLFF.

J is TRBJ2-1 and V is TRBV5-1; the TRBD2 assignment by TCRdb is unverifiable without DNA. The CDR3 loop spans 18 amino acids. Germline CDR1 SGHRS, CDR2 YFSETQ. The CDR3 sequence: CASSPRVAGASSYNEQFF.

Here the CDR3 reads CASSLTGAAYEQYF. The chain carries TRBV27 and TRBJ2-7. The length of the CDR3 is 14 residues. Germline loops: CDR1 MNHEY, CDR2 SMNVEV (reference sequence).

This sequence joins TRBV19 and TRBJ2-1; TCRdb indicates TRBD2, and absent DNA this call remains unverified. The germline V gene encodes CDR1 LNHDA and CDR2 SQIVND (reference sequence). The CDR3 runs 16 residues. CDR3 residues: CASSIVVGTPGNEQFF.

V is TRBV29-1 and J is TRBJ2-6. This CDR3 region has 15 residues. The germline gives CDR1 SQVTM, CDR2 ANQGSEA. The CDR3 region is CSVSPEGSGANVLTF.